Listed below are T cell receptor beta chains from one sample, sequenced in a study of blood T cell repertoires in COVID-19. This table comes from immunoSEQ multiplex PCR, and its TCRdb copy is limited to in-frame clones, with some not included. The data contain roughly 180,000 clones, 82% of them singletons. Sample: peripheral blood. These receptors were obtained from a woman older than 75 with active or convalescent COVID-19. The CDR3 runs from the conserved cysteine through the conserved F or W. Fields, in order: J gene, clone size, V gene, D gene, CDR3 protein, CDR3 DNA. D genes are given only for firm matches. Clone size is stated in some rows and not others, as once, few, many or a class when expanded.

TRBJ1-1 | . | TRBV2 | . | CASSVQGPNTEAFF | TGTGCCAGCAGTGTACAGGGTCCGAACACTGAAGCTTTCTTT
TRBJ1-1 | . | TRBV6-6 | . | CASSYDRGNTEAFF | TGTGCCAGCAGTTACGATAGGGGGAACACTGAAGCTTTCTTT
TRBJ2-3 | . | TRBV30 | . | CAWSRFGSGGTDTQYF | TGTGCCTGGAGCCGCTTCGGGAGTGGGGGGACAGATACGCAGTATTTT
TRBJ2-5 | . | TRBV19 | TRBD2 | CASSLSSGSQETQYF | TGTGCCAGTAGTCTGTCCAGCGGGAGCCAAGAGACCCAGTACTTC
TRBJ2-6 | . | TRBV11-2 | TRBD1 | CASSKDRGAVGANVLTF | TGTGCCAGCAGCAAGGACAGGGGGGCAGTTGGGGCCAACGTCCTGACTTTC
TRBJ1-1 | . | TRBV5-4 | TRBD1 | CASSSWTGGNTEAFF | TGTGCCAGCAGCTCTTGGACAGGGGGCAACACTGAAGCTTTCTTT
TRBJ1-5 | . | TRBV28 | . | CASSQGLGNQPQHF | TGTGCCAGCAGCCAGGGGTTGGGCAATCAGCCCCAGCATTTT
TRBJ2-1 | . | TRBV3-1/TRBV3-2 | TRBD1 | CASSHAGTGQFF | TGTGCCAGCAGCCACGCGGGGACAGGGCAGTTCTTC
TRBJ2-7 | . | TRBV19 | . | CASSIARTGIYEQYF | TGTGCCAGTAGTATAGCCAGGACGGGAATCTACGAGCAGTACTTC
TRBJ2-2 | . | TRBV5-6 | TRBD1 | CASSLLSPDRGGTGELFF | TGTGCCAGCAGCTTATTATCCCCGGACAGGGGTGGCACCGGGGAGCTGTTTTTT
TRBJ2-7 | . | TRBV5-1 | TRBD2 | CASRLAGGRYEQYF | TGCGCCAGCAGACTAGCGGGAGGGCGTTACGAGCAGTACTTC
TRBJ1-5 | . | TRBV7-9 | TRBD1 | CASGGTGAEDSNQPQHF | TGTGCCAGCGGGGGGACAGGGGCGGAGGATAGCAATCAGCCCCAGCATTTT
TRBJ2-1 | once | TRBV3-1/TRBV3-2 | TRBD1 | CASSQSPRQGSEQFF | TGTGCCAGCAGCCAATCCCCGAGACAGGGGTCTGAGCAGTTCTTC
TRBJ2-7 | . | TRBV6-1 | TRBD1 | CASSVDRGHAPYEQYF | TGTGCCAGCAGTGTAGACAGGGGCCATGCTCCCTACGAGCAGTACTTC
TRBJ1-1 | . | TRBV7-9 | . | CASSRGRGMNTEAFF | TGTGCCAGCAGCCGGGGGAGGGGTATGAACACTGAAGCTTTCTTT
TRBJ2-3 | . | TRBV4-1 | . | CASSQNPPGVVPQYF | TGCGCCAGCAGCCAGAACCCCCCCGGAGTTGTCCCGCAGTATTTT
TRBJ1-5 | once | TRBV6-2/TRBV6-3 | TRBD1 | CASSYGTGVYQPQHF | TGTGCCAGCAGTTATGGGACAGGGGTTTATCAGCCCCAGCATTTT
TRBJ1-1 | . | TRBV4-1 | . | CASSQVNIMNTEAFF | TGCGCCAGCAGCCAAGTGAACATCATGAACACTGAAGCTTTCTTT
TRBJ2-2 | . | TRBV3-1/TRBV3-2 | TRBD2 | CASSPPGREAGELFF | TGTGCCAGCAGCCCCCCTGGGCGGGAGGCCGGGGAGCTGTTTTTT
TRBJ1-6 | . | TRBV5-1 | TRBD1 | CASSPGQNYNSPLHF | TGCGCCAGCAGCCCGGGACAGAACTATAATTCACCCCTCCACTTT
TRBJ1-1 | . | TRBV12-3/TRBV12-4 | TRBD1 | CASSRDRGTEAFF | TGTGCCAGCAGCCGTGACAGGGGCACTGAAGCTTTCTTT
TRBJ2-3 | . | TRBV5-1 | TRBD2 | CASIREGTDTQYF | TGCGCCAGCATACGGGAGGGGACAGATACGCAGTATTTT
TRBJ1-1 | few | TRBV27 | . | CASGFSGKMNTEAFF | TGTGCCAGCGGTTTCTCAGGGAAAATGAACACTGAAGCTTTCTTT
TRBJ1-1 | once | TRBV11-2 | . | CASSVGQPNTEAFF | TGTGCCAGCAGCGTGGGACAACCGAACACTGAAGCTTTCTTT
TRBJ1-5 | . | TRBV19 | . | CASSIRGGPYSNQPQHF | TGTGCCAGTAGTATTAGGGGGGGACCTTATAGCAATCAGCCCCAGCATTTT
TRBJ2-1 | . | TRBV18 | TRBD1 | CASSPTGQGVANEQFF | TGTGCCAGCTCACCAACTGGACAGGGCGTTGCCAATGAGCAGTTCTTC
TRBJ1-6 | . | TRBV27 | . | CASSLSQNSPLHF | TGTGCCAGCAGTTTATCGCAGAATTCACCCCTCCACTTT
TRBJ1-6 | few | TRBV30 | . | CASAGAPSSYNSPLHF | TGTGCCTCCGCGGGGGCGCCGAGCTCCTATAATTCACCCCTCCACTTT
TRBJ2-4 | . | TRBV30 | TRBD2 | CAWSAPGGGKNIQYF | TGTGCCTGGAGTGCCCCGGGGGGGGGCAAAAACATTCAGTACTTC
TRBJ2-1 | . | TRBV6-5 | TRBD1 | CASSYEGRGYYNEQFF | TGTGCCAGCAGTTATGAGGGCAGGGGGTATTACAATGAGCAGTTCTTC
TRBJ1-1 | . | TRBV15 | TRBD1 | CATSRWDRQNTEAFF | TGTGCCACCAGCCGTTGGGACAGGCAGAACACTGAAGCTTTCTTT
TRBJ1-1 | . | TRBV28 | TRBD1 | CASSTAGGIVNTEAFF | TGTGCCAGCAGTACCGCAGGGGGCATCGTGAACACTGAAGCTTTCTTT
TRBJ1-6 | . | TRBV18 | TRBD1 | CASSPGTGGLGSPLHF | TGTGCCAGCTCCCCTGGGACAGGGGGCCTCGGTTCACCCCTCCACTTT
TRBJ1-2 | few | TRBV9 | . | CASSVGQKRGYTF | TGTGCCAGCAGCGTAGGTCAGAAGAGGGGCTACACCTTC
TRBJ1-5 | . | TRBV5-1 | TRBD1 | CASSFGQGDNQPQHF | TGCGCCAGCAGCTTCGGACAGGGGGACAATCAGCCCCAGCATTTT
TRBJ2-7 | . | TRBV11-2 | . | CASSLAARGFDEQYF | TGTGCCAGCAGCTTGGCCGCCAGGGGTTTTGACGAGCAGTACTTC
TRBJ1-4 | . | TRBV7-2 | . | CASSSRTGTLGGGEKLFF | TGTGCCAGCAGCTCCCGGACGGGTACGCTGGGCGGGGGTGAAAAACTGTTTTTT
TRBJ1-6 | . | TRBV2 | TRBD1 | CASSPNRGPHSPLHF | TGTGCCAGCAGTCCAAACAGGGGACCCCACTCACCCCTCCACTTT
TRBJ1-5 | . | TRBV24-1 | TRBD1 | CATSPGGGTGNYQPQHF | TGTGCCACCAGTCCTGGAGGGGGGACAGGTAACTATCAGCCCCAGCATTTT
TRBJ1-1 | . | TRBV2 | . | CASSVQGGGNTEAFF | TGTGCCAGCAGTGTTCAGGGAGGAGGGAACACTGAAGCTTTCTTT
TRBJ1-2 | . | TRBV9 | TRBD1 | CASSRQQGPNYGYTF | TGTGCCAGCAGCCGCCAACAGGGGCCTAACTATGGCTACACCTTC
TRBJ2-2 | few | TRBV11-2 | . | CASSLGQAMNTGELFF | TGTGCCAGCAGCTTAGGACAGGCGATGAACACCGGGGAGCTGTTTTTT
TRBJ1-2 | . | TRBV5-4 | . | CASSSELGDYGYTF | TGTGCCAGCAGCTCGGAGCTAGGGGACTATGGCTACACCTTC
TRBJ2-7 | . | TRBV11-2 | . | CASSLVRRSYEQYF | TGTGCCAGCAGCTTAGTGCGGCGTTCCTACGAGCAGTACTTC
TRBJ1-2 | . | TRBV7-2 | TRBD1 | CASSADRGRYGYTF | TGTGCCAGCAGCGCGGACAGGGGAAGGTATGGCTACACCTTC
TRBJ2-4 | . | TRBV5-6 | TRBD2 | CASSPQTSGRVRAKNIQYF | TGTGCCAGCAGCCCGCAGACTAGCGGGAGAGTAAGGGCCAAAAACATTCAGTACTTC
TRBJ2-1 | . | TRBV11-3 | TRBD2 | CASSLGTSPNEQFF | TGTGCCAGCAGCTTGGGGACTAGCCCAAATGAGCAGTTCTTC
TRBJ1-2 | . | TRBV5-4 | TRBD1 | CASSLPGTVPRGYTF | TGTGCCAGCAGCTTGCCCGGGACAGTCCCCCGCGGCTACACCTTC
TRBJ2-7 | . | TRBV6-5 | TRBD2 | CASSRLSSGAYEQYF | TGTGCCAGCAGTCGACTGAGCAGCGGGGCCTACGAGCAGTACTTC
TRBJ2-7 | . | TRBV7-8 | . | CASSLESGAPYEQYF | TGTGCCAGCAGCTTAGAATCGGGAGCGCCCTACGAGCAGTACTTC
TRBJ2-7 | . | TRBV7-9 | TRBD1 | CASSLSAGTAYEQYF | TGTGCCAGCAGCTTATCGGCCGGGACAGCGTACGAGCAGTACTTC
TRBJ1-2 | once | TRBV7-6 | TRBD1 | CASSAIPGQASGGYTF | TGTGCCAGCAGCGCCATTCCCGGACAGGCCTCGGGTGGCTACACCTTC
TRBJ1-1 | . | TRBV6-5 | . | CASKKPTGMGTEAFF | TGTGCCAGCAAAAAACCTACAGGGATGGGCACTGAAGCTTTCTTT
TRBJ2-1 | . | TRBV18 | . | CASSANEQFF | TGTGCCAGCTCAGCGAATGAGCAGTTCTTC
TRBJ2-5 | . | TRBV11-2 | . | CASSSLLETQYF | TGTGCCAGCAGCTCACTACTGGAGACCCAGTACTTC